The entry that follows covers one T cell receptor beta chain sequence. Its antigen is currently unknown. The PCR ran on 60 Vbeta and 13 Jbeta primers. The data were produced by immunoSEQ multiplex PCR, yet TCRdb's version contains in-frame clones alone and is incomplete. The table has fewer than 250,000 clones, around 73% seen once; the top ten hold 2.1%. V trimming: 4 bases; J trimming: 6 bases; junction bases outside the gene matches: 3. The germline gives CDR1 KGHSH, CDR2 LQKENI. The CDR3 runs to 13 residues. This specimen belongs to a study of cytomegalovirus exposure and HLA in healthy donors. Findings and caveats of the study: Roughly uniform depth of sequencing across donors was assumed in presence/absence analyses.

The TCR sequence derives from a woman in her twenties or thirties in good health and CMV-seropositive. The sample comprised PBMCs. The chain employs TRBV18 and TRBJ2-1; 7 bases are shared with TRBD1. For the CDR3, the DNA is TGTGCCAGCTCACAGGGGGCCGGCAATGAGCAGTTCTTC. Translating gives CASSQGAGNEQFF.